Listed here are 16 T cell receptor beta chains from one sample, sequenced in a study of blood T cell repertoires in COVID-19. The data were produced by immunoSEQ multiplex PCR, yet TCRdb's version contains in-frame clones alone and is incomplete. The sample has 100,000 or so clones; nearly 90% are singletons. The sequenced sample consisted of peripheral blood. The receptors were sampled from a man aged 45-65 years with active COVID-19.

V usage is TRBV15 and J usage is TRBJ1-2; 8 nucleotides line up with TRBD1. This CDR3 has 15 residues. Germline V CDR1 and CDR2: LNHNV, YYDKDF (reference sequence). Trimming cost V 9 bases and J 0 bases; bases outside gene matches: 9. In DNA form, the CDR3 reads TGTGCCACTTTCGCAGGGGGCCCATCTAACTATGGCTACACCTTC. It is translated as CATFAGGPSNYGYTF.

The chain links TRBV10-3 to TRBJ2-5; D gene unclear. CDR1 ENHRY and CDR2 SYGVKD come from the germline V gene. The CDR3 has 13 residues. V shed 3 bases and J shed 1 base, with 6 bases lying between them. The CDR3 reads CAISDLSQETQYF. The CDR3 nucleotides are TGTGCCATCAGTGACCTCAGCCAAGAGACCCAGTACTTC.

The rearrangement uses TRBV7-9 and TRBJ2-1; TRBD2 might be the D (7 bases). CDR3 size: 16 residues. Germline V gene sequence: CDR1 SEHNR, CDR2 FQNEAQ (reference sequence). Trimming took off 5 bases at V and 4 bases at J, with 18 bases between the two ends. The CDR3 here is CASSPAGRGPYNEQFF. The CDR3 DNA sequence: TGTGCCAGCAGCCCCGCGGGGCGGGGGCCGTACAATGAGCAGTTCTTC.

Regarding this clone: The junction does not match germline at one end; this may be a read error. The chain employs TRBV3-1 (or the pseudogene TRBV3-2) and TRBJ1-1; TRBD1 might be the D (6 bases). This CDR3 spans 12 amino acids. Per the germline V gene, CDR1 is LGHDT and CDR2 is YNNKEL (reference sequence). CDR3 residues: CASSQEGGEAFF. The CDR3 nucleotides are TGTGCCAGCAGTCAAGAGGGGGGGGAAGCTTTCTTT.

This clone was recorded a few times. The chain employs TRBV24-1 and TRBJ2-7, with TRBD2 matching 7 bases. The CDR3 spans 15 residues. V lost 7 bases and J lost 7; bases outside the gene matches: 15. Per germline, CDR1 KGHDR and CDR2 SFDVKD. CDR3 residues: CATRLGAGLRREQYF. As DNA, the CDR3 is TGTGCCACCAGGCTGGGAGCGGGGCTTAGAAGGGAGCAGTACTTC.

The chain joins TRBV6-4 to TRBJ1-5; D possibly corresponds to TRBD1 (5 bases). Germline lookup yields CDR1 MRHNA and CDR2 SNTAGT. The CDR3 has 15 amino acids. The ends were cut back, 6 bases at V and 4 bases at J, with 16 bases in the middle. The CDR3 protein is CASSPEDSGNQPQHF. CDR3 nucleotide sequence: TGTGCCAGCAGCCCGGAAGACAGTGGGAATCAGCCCCAGCATTTT.

The chain is built from TRBV4-1 and TRBJ1-6, with D maybe TRBD1 (6 bases). V was trimmed by 3 bases and J by 1 base, leaving 13 bases between them. The CDR3 is 17 residues long. Germline-derived CDR1 and CDR2 are MGHRA and YSYEKL. In DNA, the CDR3 is TGCGCCAGCAGCCAGGCAGGGGTCCGGTCCTATAATTCACCCCTCCACTTT. Amino acid sequence: CASSQAGVRSYNSPLHF.

The CDR3 protein is CASKAGSETQYF. The CDR3 DNA follows: TGTGCCAGCAAGGCAGGTTCGGAGACCCAGTACTTC. The chain combines TRBV6-5 with TRBJ2-5, with D unresolved. Germline V gives CDR1 MNHEY, CDR2 SVGAGI. The CDR3 runs 12 residues. The V end was cut by 7 bases, the J end by 5 bases, with 11 bases between.

The chain employs TRBV9 and TRBJ2-5, with 7 bases aligning to TRBD1. The CDR3 runs 15 residues. V was clipped by 0 bases and J by 2 bases; unmatched bases: 4. Per germline, CDR1 SGDLS and CDR2 YYNGEE. The CDR3 is CASSVGQGTQETQYF. The CDR3 DNA is TGTGCCAGCAGCGTAGGACAGGGAACTCAAGAGACCCAGTACTTC.

This chain joins TRBV5-1 and TRBJ2-7, with D possibly TRBD1 on 5 matching bases. From germline, CDR1 is SGHRS and CDR2 YFSETQ. Trimming shortened V by 4 bases and J by 0 bases, and 14 bases separated the two germline ends. The CDR3 is 15 amino acids. The CDR3 reads CASSPVGVNSYEQYF. The CDR3 bases are TGCGCCAGCAGCCCGGTAGGGGTAAACTCCTACGAGCAGTACTTC.

The chain has TRBV6-5 and TRBJ1-2, with 9 bases fitting TRBD1. The V and J ends lost 7 bases and 4 bases, in that order; junction bases with no gene match: 10. Germline lookup yields CDR1 MNHEY and CDR2 SVGAGI. The CDR3 is 15 amino acids. CDR3: CASKSGTGSIYGYTF. The CDR3 DNA is TGTGCCAGCAAATCTGGGACAGGGAGTATCTATGGCTACACCTTC.

This chain uses TRBV1 with TRBJ1-1; no check of the table's D call, TRBD1, against the DNA was made. TRBV1 is tagged as a pseudogene. CDR3 length equals 15 residues. CDR3 sequence (DNA): TGCACCAGCAGCCAATTATTCAGGGTTATCACTGAAGCTTTCTTT. Its translation: CTSSQLFRVITEAFF.

The J gene is TRBJ2-6, the V gene TRBV7-2; D remains unclear. CDR1 is SGHTA and CDR2 is FQGNSA in the germline V gene. The CDR3 runs to 15 residues. V was trimmed by 1 base and J by 1 base, leaving 5 bases between them. In DNA, the CDR3 is TGTGCCAGCAGCTTAGATCGGTCTGGGGCCAACGTCCTGACTTTC. It yields the protein CASSLDRSGANVLTF.

This chain links TRBV5-4 with TRBJ1-1; D is ambiguous. CDR3 length: 13 residues. Germline lookup yields CDR1 SGHNT and CDR2 YYREEE (reference sequence). V was trimmed by 0 bases and J by 3 bases, leaving 6 bases between them. The CDR3 DNA reads as TGTGCCAGCAGCTTGGAGCCCTACACTGAAGCTTTCTTT. Translation: CASSLEPYTEAFF.

This sequence joins TRBV7-2 and TRBJ2-3; 8 bases match TRBD2. CDR1 SGHTA and CDR2 FQGNSA come from the germline V gene. The CDR3 contains 15 residues. The V gene end was trimmed by 8 bases and the J gene end by 2 bases; junction bases not matched to a gene: 9. The CDR3: CASGAGGVPTDTQYF. As DNA, the CDR3 is TGTGCCAGCGGGGCGGGGGGCGTGCCCACAGATACGCAGTATTTT.

The chain has TRBV5-4 and TRBJ2-2; D gene ambiguous. This CDR3 region has 13 residues. Germline CDR1 SGHNT, CDR2 YYREEE (reference sequence). V lost 4 bases, J lost 8 bases, and 12 bases lay in between. CDR3 protein: CASSALSSGELFF. CDR3 DNA sequence: TGTGCCAGCAGCGCCCTATCCTCGGGGGAGCTGTTTTTT.